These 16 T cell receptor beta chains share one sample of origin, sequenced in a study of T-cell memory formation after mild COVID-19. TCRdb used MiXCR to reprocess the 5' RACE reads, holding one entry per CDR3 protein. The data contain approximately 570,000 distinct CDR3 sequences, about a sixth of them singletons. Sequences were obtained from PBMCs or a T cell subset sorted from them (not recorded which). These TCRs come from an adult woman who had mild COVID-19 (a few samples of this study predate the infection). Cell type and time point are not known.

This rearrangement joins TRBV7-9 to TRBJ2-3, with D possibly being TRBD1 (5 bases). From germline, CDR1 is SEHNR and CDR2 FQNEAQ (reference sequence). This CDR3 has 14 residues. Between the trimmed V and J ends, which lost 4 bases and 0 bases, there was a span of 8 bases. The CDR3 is CASSSDSSTDTQYF. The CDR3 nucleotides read TGTGCCAGCAGCTCCGACAGTAGCACAGATACGCAGTATTTT.

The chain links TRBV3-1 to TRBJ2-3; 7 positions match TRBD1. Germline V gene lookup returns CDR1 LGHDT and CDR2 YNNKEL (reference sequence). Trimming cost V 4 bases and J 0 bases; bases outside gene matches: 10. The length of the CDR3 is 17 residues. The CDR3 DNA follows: TGTGCCAGCAGCCGGTGGGCAGGGGGACCTAGCACAGATACGCAGTATTTT. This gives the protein CASSRWAGGPSTDTQYF.

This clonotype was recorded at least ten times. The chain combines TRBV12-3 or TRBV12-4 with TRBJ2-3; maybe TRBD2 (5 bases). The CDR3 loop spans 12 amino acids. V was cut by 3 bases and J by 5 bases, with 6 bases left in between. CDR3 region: CASSFGGDTQYF. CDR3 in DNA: TGTGCCAGCAGTTTCGGAGGAGATACGCAGTATTTT.

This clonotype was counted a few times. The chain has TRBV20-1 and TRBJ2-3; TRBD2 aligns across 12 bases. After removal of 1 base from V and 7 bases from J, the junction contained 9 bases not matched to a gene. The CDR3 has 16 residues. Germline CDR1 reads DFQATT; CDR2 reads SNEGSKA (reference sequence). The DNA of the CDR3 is TGCAGTGCTAGAGTCTGGACTAGCGGGGATCTATATACGCAGTATTTT. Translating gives CSARVWTSGDLYTQYF.

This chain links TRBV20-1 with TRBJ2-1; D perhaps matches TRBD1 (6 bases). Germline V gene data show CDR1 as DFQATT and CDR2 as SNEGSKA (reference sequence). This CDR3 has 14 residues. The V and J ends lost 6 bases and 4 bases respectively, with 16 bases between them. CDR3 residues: CSASSGATYNEQFF. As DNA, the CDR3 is TGCAGTGCAAGCTCAGGGGCCACTTACAATGAGCAGTTCTTC.

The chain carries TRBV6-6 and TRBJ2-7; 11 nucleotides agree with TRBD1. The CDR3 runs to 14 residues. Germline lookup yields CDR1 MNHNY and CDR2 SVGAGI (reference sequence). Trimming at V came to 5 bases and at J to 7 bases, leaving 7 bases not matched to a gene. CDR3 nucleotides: TGTGCCAGCAGTAACGGACAGGGGGCGCGAGAGCAGTACTTC. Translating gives CASSNGQGAREQYF.

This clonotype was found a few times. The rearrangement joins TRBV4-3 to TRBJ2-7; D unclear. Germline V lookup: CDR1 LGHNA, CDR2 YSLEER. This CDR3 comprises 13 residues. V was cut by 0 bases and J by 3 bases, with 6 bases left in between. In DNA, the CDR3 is TGCGCCAGCAGCCAAGATGTTGGCTACGAGCAGTACTTC. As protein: CASSQDVGYEQYF.

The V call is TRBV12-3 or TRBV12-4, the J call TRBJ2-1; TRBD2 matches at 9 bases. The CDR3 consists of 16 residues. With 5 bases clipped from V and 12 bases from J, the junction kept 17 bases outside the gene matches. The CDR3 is CASSPSFLAGFLVQFF. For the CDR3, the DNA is TGTGCCAGCAGTCCAAGTTTCCTAGCGGGGTTTTTAGTGCAGTTCTTC.

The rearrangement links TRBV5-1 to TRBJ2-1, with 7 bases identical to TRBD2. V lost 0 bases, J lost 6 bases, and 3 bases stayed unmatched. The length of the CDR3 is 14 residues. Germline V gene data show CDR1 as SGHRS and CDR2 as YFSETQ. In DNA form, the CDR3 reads TGCGCCAGCAGCTTGGCGACTAGCAGCAATGAGCAGTTCTTC. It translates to CASSLATSSNEQFF.

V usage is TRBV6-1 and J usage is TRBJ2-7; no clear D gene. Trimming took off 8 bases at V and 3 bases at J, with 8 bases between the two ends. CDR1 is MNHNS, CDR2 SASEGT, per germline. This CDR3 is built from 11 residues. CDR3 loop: CASVAGYEQYF. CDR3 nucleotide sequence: TGTGCCAGCGTCGCCGGCTACGAGCAGTACTTC.

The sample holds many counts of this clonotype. The DNA of the CDR3 is TGTGCCAGCAGTTTAGGACAGGGCACCGAGCAGTACTTC. Translated: CASSLGQGTEQYF. V is TRBV27 and J is TRBJ2-7, with 8 bases aligning to TRBD1. CDR3 length equals 13 residues. The V segment lost 2 bases and the J segment 6 bases; nucleotides outside the gene matches: 3. Germline V lookup: CDR1 MNHEY, CDR2 SMNVEV (reference sequence).

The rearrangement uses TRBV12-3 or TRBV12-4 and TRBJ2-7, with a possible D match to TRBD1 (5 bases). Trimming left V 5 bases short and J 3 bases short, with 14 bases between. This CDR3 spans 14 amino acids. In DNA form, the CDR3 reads TGTGCCAGCAGTATCGACAGTGCCATCTACGAGCAGTACTTC. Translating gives CASSIDSAIYEQYF.

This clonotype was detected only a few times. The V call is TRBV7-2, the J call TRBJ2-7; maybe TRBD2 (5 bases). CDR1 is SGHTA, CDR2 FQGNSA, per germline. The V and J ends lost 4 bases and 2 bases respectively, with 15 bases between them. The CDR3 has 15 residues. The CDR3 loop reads CASSSQAVTTYEQYF. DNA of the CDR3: TGTGCCAGCAGCTCCCAAGCGGTAACAACCTACGAGCAGTACTTC.

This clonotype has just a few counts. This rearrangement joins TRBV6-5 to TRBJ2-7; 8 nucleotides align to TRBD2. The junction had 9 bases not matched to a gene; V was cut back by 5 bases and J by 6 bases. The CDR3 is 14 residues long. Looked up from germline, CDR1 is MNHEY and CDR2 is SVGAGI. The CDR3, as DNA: TGTGCCAGCAGTGAGCGGGGGACGCTGACCGAGCAGTACTTC. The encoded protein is CASSERGTLTEQYF.

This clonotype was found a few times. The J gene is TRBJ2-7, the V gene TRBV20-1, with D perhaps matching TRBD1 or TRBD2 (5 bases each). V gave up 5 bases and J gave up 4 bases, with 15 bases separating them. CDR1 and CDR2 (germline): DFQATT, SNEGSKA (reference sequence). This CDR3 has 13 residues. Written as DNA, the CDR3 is TGCAGTGCTCCGCCGGGACGTGGTTACGAGCAGTACTTC. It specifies CSAPPGRGYEQYF.

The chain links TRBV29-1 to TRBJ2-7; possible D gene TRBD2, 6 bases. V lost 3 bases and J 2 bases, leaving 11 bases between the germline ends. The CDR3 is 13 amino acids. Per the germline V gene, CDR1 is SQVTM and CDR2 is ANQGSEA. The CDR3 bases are TGCAGCGTTGAGGAGACTAGAGCCTACGAGCAGTACTTC. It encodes CSVEETRAYEQYF.